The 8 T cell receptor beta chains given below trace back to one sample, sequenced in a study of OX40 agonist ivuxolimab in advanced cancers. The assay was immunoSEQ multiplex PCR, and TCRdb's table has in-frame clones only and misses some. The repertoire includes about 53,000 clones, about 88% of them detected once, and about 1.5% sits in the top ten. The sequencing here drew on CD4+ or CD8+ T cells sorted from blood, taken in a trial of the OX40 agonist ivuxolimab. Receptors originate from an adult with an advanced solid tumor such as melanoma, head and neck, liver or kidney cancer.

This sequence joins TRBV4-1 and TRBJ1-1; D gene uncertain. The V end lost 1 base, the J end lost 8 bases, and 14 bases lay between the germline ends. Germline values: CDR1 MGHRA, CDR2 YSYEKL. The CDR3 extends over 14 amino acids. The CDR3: CASSQGFQREEAFF. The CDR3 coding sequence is TGCGCCAGCAGCCAAGGTTTTCAGCGGGAGGAAGCTTTCTTT.

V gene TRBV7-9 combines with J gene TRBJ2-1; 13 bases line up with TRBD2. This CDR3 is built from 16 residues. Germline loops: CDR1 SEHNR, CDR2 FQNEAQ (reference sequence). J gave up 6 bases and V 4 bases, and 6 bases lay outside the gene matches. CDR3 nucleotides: TGTGCCAGCAGCTCTAGGACTAGCGGGGGCGTCAATGAGCAGTTCTTC. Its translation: CASSSRTSGGVNEQFF.

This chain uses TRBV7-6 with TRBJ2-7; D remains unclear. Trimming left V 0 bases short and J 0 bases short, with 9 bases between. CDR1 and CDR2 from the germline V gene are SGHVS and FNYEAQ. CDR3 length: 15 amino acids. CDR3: CASSLAGGNSYEQYF. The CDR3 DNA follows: TGTGCCAGCAGCTTAGCGGGTGGGAACTCCTACGAGCAGTACTTC.

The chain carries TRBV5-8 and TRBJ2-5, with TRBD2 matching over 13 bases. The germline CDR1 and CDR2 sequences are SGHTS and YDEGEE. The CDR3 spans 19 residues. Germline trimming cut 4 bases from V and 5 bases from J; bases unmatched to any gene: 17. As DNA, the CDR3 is TGTGCCAGCAGCCGCCACGGGACTAGCGGGGCCTCCAGGGGGGAGACCCAGTACTTC. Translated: CASSRHGTSGASRGETQYF. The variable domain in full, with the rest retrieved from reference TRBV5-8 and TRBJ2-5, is EAGVTQSPTHLIKTRGQQATLRCSPISGHTSVYWYQQALGLGLQFLLWYDEGEERNRGNFPPRFSGRQFPNYSSELNVNALELEDSALYLCASSRHGTSGASRGETQYFGPGTRLLVL.

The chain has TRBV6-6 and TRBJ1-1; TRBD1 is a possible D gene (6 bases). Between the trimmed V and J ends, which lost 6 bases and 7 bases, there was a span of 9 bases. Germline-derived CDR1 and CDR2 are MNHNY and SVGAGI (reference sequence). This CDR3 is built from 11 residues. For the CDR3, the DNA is TGTGCCAGCAGCTCCAGGGGTGAAGCTTTCTTT. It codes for CASSSRGEAFF.

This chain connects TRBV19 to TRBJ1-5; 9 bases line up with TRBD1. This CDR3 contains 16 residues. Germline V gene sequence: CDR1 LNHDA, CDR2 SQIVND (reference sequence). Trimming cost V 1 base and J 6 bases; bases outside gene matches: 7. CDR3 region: CASSIVQGARAQPQHF. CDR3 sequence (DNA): TGTGCCAGTAGTATAGTACAGGGGGCGCGAGCTCAGCCCCAGCATTTT.

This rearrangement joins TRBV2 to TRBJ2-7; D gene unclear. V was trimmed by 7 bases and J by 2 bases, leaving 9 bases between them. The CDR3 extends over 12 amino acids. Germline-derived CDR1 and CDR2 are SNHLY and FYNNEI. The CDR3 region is CASKIRTYEQYF. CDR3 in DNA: TGTGCCAGCAAAATTAGAACCTACGAGCAGTACTTC.

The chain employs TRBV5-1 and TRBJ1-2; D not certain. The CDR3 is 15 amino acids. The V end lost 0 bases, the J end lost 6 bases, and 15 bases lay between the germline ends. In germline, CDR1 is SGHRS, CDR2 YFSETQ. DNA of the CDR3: TGCGCCAGCAGCTTGGATATCCTCGGTGCTAATGGCTACACCTTC. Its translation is CASSLDILGANGYTF.